This T cell receptor beta chain is from a study of cytomegalovirus exposure and HLA in healthy donors. Study-level background: The roughly 120 validation repertoires, a later analysis reported, used the same platform as the roughly 660 repertoires from the first cohort. Study-wide points: Subsequent analysis found a tendency for first-cohort TCR clusters to co-occur within the approximately 130 validation repertoires.

While the first cohort had hundreds of subjects, the donors belonged to the separate validation cohort of over a hundred subjects. Data came from immunoSEQ multiplex PCR; TCRdb stores just in-frame clones and leaves some out. The sample records more than 75,000 clones, 85% to 95% being singletons. CDR3 size: 16 residues. J lost 1 base, V lost 3 bases, and 6 bases had no gene match. Germline V gene sequence: CDR1 SGHKS, CDR2 YYEKEE (reference sequence). Note on this clone: Its cognate antigen is unknown.

This TCR was recovered from a man between 18 and 29 years old in good health and CMV-seronegative. Sequencing was performed on PBMCs. The chain recombines TRBV5-5 with TRBJ1-5, with TRBD1 identical over 8 bases. The CDR3 reads CASSYWTGTSNQPQHF. In DNA form, the CDR3 reads TGTGCCAGCAGCTACTGGACAGGGACCAGCAATCAGCCCCAGCATTTT. The entire variable domain, with the rest obtained from reference TRBV5-5 and TRBJ1-5, is as follows: DAGVTQSPTHLIKTRGQQVTLRCSPISGHKSVSWYQQVLGQGPQFIFQYYEKEERGRGNFPDRFSARQFPNYSSELNVNALLLGDSALYLCASSYWTGTSNQPQHFGDGTRLSIL.